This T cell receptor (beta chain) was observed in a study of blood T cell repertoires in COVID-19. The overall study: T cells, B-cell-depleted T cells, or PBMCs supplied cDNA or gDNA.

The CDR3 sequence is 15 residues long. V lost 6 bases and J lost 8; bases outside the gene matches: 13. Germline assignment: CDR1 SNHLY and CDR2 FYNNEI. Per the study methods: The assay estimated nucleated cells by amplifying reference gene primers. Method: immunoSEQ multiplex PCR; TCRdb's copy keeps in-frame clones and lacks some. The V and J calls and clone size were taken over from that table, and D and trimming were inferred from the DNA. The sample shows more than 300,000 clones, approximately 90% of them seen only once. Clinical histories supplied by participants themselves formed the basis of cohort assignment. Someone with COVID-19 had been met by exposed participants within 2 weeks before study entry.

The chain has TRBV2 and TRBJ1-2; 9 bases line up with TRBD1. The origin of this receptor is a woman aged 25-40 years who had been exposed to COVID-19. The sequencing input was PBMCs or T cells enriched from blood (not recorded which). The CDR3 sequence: CASRGFGQGHTGYTF. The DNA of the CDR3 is TGTGCCAGCAGGGGTTTTGGACAGGGGCATACGGGCTACACCTTC.